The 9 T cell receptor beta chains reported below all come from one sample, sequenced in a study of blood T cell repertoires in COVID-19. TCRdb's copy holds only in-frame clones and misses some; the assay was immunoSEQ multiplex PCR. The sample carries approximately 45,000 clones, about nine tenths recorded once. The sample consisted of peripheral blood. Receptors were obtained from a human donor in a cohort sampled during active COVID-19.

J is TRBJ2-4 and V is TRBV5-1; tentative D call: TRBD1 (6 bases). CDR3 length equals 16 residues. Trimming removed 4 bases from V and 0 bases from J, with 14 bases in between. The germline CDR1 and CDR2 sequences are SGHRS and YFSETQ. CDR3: CASSETGELAKNIQYF. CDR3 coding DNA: TGCGCCAGCAGCGAGACAGGTGAACTAGCCAAAAACATTCAGTACTTC. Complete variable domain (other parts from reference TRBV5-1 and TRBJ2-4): KAGVTQTPRYLIKTRGQQVTLSCSPISGHRSVSWYQQTPGQGLQFLFEYFSETQRNKGNFPGRFSGRQFSNSRSEMNVSTLELGDSALYLCASSETGELAKNIQYFGAGTRLSVL.

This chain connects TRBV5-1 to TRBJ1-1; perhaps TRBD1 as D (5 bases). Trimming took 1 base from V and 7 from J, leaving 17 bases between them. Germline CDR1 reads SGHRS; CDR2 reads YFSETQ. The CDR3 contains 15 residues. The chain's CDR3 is CASSLYTGETGEAFF. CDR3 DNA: TGCGCCAGCAGCTTGTACACAGGCGAGACGGGTGAAGCTTTCTTT.

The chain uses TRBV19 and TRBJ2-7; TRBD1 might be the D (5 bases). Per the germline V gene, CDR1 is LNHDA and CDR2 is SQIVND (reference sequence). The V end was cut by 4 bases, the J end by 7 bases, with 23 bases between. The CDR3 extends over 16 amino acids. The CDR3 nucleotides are TGTGCCAGTAGTACCCGCTCGACAGAGGACGTTTTTGAGCAGTACTTC. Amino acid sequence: CASSTRSTEDVFEQYF. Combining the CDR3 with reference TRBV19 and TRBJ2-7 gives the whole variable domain DGGITQSPKYLFRKEGQNVTLSCEQNLNHDAMYWYRQDPGQGLRLIYYSQIVNDFQKGDIAEGYSVSREKKESFPLTVTSAQKNPTAFYLCASSTRSTEDVFEQYFGPGTRLTVT.

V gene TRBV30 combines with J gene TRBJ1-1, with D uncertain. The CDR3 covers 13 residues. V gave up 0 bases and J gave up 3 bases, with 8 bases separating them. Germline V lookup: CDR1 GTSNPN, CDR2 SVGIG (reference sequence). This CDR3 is CAWSVQRHTEAFF. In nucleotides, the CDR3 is TGTGCCTGGAGTGTCCAGCGACACACTGAAGCTTTCTTT.

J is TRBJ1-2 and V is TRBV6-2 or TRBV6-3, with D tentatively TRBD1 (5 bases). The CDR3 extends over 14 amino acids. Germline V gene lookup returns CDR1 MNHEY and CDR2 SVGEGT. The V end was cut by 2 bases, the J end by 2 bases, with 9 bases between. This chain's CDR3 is CASSYATANYGYTF. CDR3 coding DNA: TGTGCCAGCAGTTACGCGACAGCAAACTATGGCTACACCTTC.

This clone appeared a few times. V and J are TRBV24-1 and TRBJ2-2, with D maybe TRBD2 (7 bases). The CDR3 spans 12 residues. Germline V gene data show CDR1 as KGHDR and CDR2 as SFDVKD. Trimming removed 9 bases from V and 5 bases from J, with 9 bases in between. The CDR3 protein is CATRGATGELFF. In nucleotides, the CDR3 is TGTGCCACCCGGGGGGCTACCGGGGAGCTGTTTTTT.

CDR3 nucleotide sequence: TGTGCCAGCAGAGACCTAGCGAGCTTCTACGAGCAGTACTTC. The encoded protein is CASRDLASFYEQYF. V gene TRBV27 combines with J gene TRBJ2-7; D perhaps matches TRBD2 (6 bases). The CDR3 runs 14 residues. V was pared by 6 bases and J by 3 bases, with 15 bases between. The germline V gene has CDR1 MNHEY and CDR2 SMNVEV (reference sequence).

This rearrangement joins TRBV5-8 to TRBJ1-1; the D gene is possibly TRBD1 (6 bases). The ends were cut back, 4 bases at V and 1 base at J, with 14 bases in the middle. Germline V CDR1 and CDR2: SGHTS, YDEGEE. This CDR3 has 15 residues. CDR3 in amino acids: CASSEGDTSNTEAFF. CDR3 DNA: TGTGCCAGCAGCGAAGGGGACACTTCGAACACTGAAGCTTTCTTT.

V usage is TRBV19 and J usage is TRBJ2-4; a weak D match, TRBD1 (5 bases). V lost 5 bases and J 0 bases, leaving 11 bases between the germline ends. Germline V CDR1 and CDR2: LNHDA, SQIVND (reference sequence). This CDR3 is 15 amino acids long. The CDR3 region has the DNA TGTGCCAGTAGTCTAACAGGTTTAGCCAAAAACATTCAGTACTTC. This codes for CASSLTGLAKNIQYF.